This TCR beta chain emerged from a study of blood T cell repertoires in COVID-19. Data came from immunoSEQ multiplex PCR; TCRdb stores just in-frame clones and leaves some out. The profile shows about 250,000 clones, 89% of them singletons. Germline CDR1 is SGHTS and CDR2 is YDEGEE. With 4 bases clipped from V and 5 bases from J, the junction kept 4 bases outside the gene matches. The CDR3 is made up of 13 amino acids. The TCR sequence derives from a woman between 40 and 50 years old who had recovered from COVID-19. The chain links TRBV5-8 to TRBJ1-2, with 8 bases identical to TRBD1. The specimen sequenced was peripheral blood. The CDR3 region has the DNA TGTGCCAGCAGCCCCGGGACAGGTTATGGCTACACCTTC. Amino acid sequence: CASSPGTGYGYTF.